These T cell receptor beta chains were read from a single sample in a study of T cell repertoires in cytomegalovirus infection. TCRdb called the reads again in MiXCR, with one record for every CDR3 protein. This repertoire shows approximately 500,000 distinct CDR3 sequences, 16% found once; its top ten account for roughly a quarter. The sequenced sample consisted of CD8+ T cells from PBMCs. The receptors stem from a human donor in good health (CMV status not recorded). Some clones in this sample may be carry-over from other donors' samples. The CDR3 runs from the conserved cysteine through the conserved F or W.

cdr3_length j_call v_call cdr3_aa
12 TRBJ2-5 TRBV10-3 CAISETKETQYF
17 TRBJ2-6 TRBV28 CARFSGQSHSGANVLTF
15 TRBJ2-7 TRBV20-1 CSARDPRGHSYEQYF
17 TRBJ1-3 TRBV6-6 CASSYEVPRISGNTIYF
13 TRBJ1-5 TRBV7-8 CASSSAPNQPQHF
17 TRBJ2-1 TRBV7-8 CASSSTGGTSGYNEQFF
15 TRBJ2-5 TRBV14 CASSQFRSGVETQYF
15 TRBJ2-7 TRBV7-8 CASSLARPGPYEQYF
12 TRBJ2-3 TRBV6-5 CASSNMPDTQYF
10 TRBJ2-7 TRBV2 CASRGPEEYF
14 TRBJ2-2 TRBV10-2 CASSETGPTGELFF
13 TRBJ1-3 TRBV29-1 CSIWDSSGNTIYF
16 TRBJ2-1 TRBV7-1 CASSQTSVSSYNEQFF
14 TRBJ2-3 TRBV10-3 CACQSSGSSDTQYF
14 TRBJ2-7 TRBV6-5 CASSYAGSYYEQYF
19 TRBJ1-4 TRBV20-1 CSALVRDRWRRGVNEKLFF
19 TRBJ1-2 TRBV7-8 CASSFRDPYQGTGEYGYTF
15 TRBJ1-2 TRBV2 CASSERGFGDYGYTF
15 TRBJ1-1 TRBV28 CASPGPGGAHTEAFF
17 TRBJ2-3 TRBV3-1 CASSQVKQGAATDTQYF
13 TRBJ1-4 TRBV29-1 CSVAGQGDEKLFF
14 TRBJ1-1 TRBV25-1 CASSAQGGGTEAFF
15 TRBJ1-5 TRBV3-1 CASSQFKGSVQPQHF
16 TRBJ2-1 TRBV5-1 CASSFHRSSSYNEQFF
18 TRBJ1-1 TRBV4-2 CASSQDPGTRGASTEAFF
14 TRBJ1-1 TRBV6-5 CASSPGGGHTEAFF
16 TRBJ2-1 TRBV14 CASSQASPLLYNEQFF
13 TRBJ2-3 TRBV5-1 CASSLAENREEYF
14 TRBJ2-3 TRBV7-6 CASSLQGGTDTQYF
15 TRBJ2-3 TRBV4-1 CASSLQQGSTDTQYF
17 TRBJ2-7 TRBV3-1 CASSQDRRRNSPYEQYF
16 TRBJ2-3 TRBV5-1 CASSSWDRATQDTQYF
17 TRBJ1-1 TRBV7-9 CASSLLGASDRAYEAFF
17 TRBJ2-3 TRBV7-6 CASSPRLAGTSTDTQYF
16 TRBJ1-1 TRBV19 CASSIKGGRRGTEAFF
13 TRBJ1-6 TRBV19 CASSPKGAYPLHF
14 TRBJ1-1 TRBV10-3 CASGVDSMNTEAFF
16 TRBJ2-3 TRBV4-3 CASSFRQVRGTDTQYF
16 TRBJ1-3 TRBV12-3/TRBV12-4 CATIFPRTDDGNTIYF
16 TRBJ1-6 TRBV18 CASSPQDRSYNSPLHF
12 TRBJ1-1 TRBV2 CATRARGREAFF
17 TRBJ2-5 TRBV9 CASSSTPLAGGRETQYF
13 TRBJ2-2 TRBV7-9 CGTSASNTGELFF
14 TRBJ2-4 TRBV7-3 CASSVSGGENIQYF
15 TRBJ2-3 TRBV2 CATSEGKRLTDTQYF
13 TRBJ2-1 TRBV19 CASTPTVYNEQFF
19 TRBJ2-3 TRBV27 CASSLNLPGAGGIRDTQYF
13 TRBJ2-1 TRBV7-3 CASSPTGAGEQFF